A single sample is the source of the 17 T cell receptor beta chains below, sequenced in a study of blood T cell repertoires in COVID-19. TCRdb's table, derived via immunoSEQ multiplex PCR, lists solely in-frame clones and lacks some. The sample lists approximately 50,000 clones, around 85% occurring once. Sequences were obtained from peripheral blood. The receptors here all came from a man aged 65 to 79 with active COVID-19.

DNA of the CDR3: TGTGCCAGCAGCTTAGCGACTCTTAACTATGGCTACACCTTC. As protein: CASSLATLNYGYTF. The chain links TRBV7-2 to TRBJ1-2, with D unresolved. Germline assignment: CDR1 SGHTA and CDR2 FQGNSA. The CDR3 runs 14 residues. Trimming removed 0 bases from V and 1 base from J, with 6 bases in between.

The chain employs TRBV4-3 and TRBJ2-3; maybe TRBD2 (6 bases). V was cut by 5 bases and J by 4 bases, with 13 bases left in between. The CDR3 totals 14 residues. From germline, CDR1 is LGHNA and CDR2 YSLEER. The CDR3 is CASSIRREADTQYF. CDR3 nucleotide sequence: TGCGCCAGCAGCATTAGGAGGGAAGCAGATACGCAGTATTTT.

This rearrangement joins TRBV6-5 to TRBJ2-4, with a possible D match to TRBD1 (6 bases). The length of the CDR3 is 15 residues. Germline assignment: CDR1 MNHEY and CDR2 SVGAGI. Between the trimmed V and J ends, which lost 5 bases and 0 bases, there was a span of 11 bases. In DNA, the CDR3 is TGTGCCAGCAGTACAGGGAGCGGAGCCAAAAACATTCAGTACTTC. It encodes CASSTGSGAKNIQYF.

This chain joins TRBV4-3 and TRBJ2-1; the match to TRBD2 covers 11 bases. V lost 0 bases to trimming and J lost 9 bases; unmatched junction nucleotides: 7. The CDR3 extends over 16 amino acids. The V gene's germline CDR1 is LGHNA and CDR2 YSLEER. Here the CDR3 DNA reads TGCGCCAGCAGCCAAGAAACGCTCCTAGCGGGAGGTGAGCAGTTCTTC. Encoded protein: CASSQETLLAGGEQFF.

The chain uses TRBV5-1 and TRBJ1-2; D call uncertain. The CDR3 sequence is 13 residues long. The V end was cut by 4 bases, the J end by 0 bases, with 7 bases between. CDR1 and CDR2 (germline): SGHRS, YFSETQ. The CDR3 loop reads CASSTTPNYGYTF. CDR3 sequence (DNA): TGCGCCAGCAGCACGACTCCTAACTATGGCTACACCTTC.

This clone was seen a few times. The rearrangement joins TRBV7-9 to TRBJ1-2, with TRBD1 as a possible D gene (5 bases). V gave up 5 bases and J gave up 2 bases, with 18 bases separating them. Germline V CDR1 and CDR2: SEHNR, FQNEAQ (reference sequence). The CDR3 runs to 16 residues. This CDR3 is CASSPAGLGLNYGYTF. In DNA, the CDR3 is TGTGCCAGCAGCCCCGCAGGGTTGGGCCTAAACTATGGCTACACCTTC. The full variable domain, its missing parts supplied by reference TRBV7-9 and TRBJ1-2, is DTGVSQNPRHKITKRGQNVTFRCDPISEHNRLYWYRQTLGQGPEFLTYFQNEAQLEKSRLLSDRFSAERPKGSFSTLEIQRTEQGDSAMYLCASSPAGLGLNYGYTFGSGTRLTVV.

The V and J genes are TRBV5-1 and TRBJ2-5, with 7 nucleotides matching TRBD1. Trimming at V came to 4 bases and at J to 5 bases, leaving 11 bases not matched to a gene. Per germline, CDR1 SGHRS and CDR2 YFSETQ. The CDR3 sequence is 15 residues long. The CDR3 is CASSIPRQGGETQYF. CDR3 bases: TGCGCCAGCAGCATCCCAAGACAGGGCGGGGAGACCCAGTACTTC.

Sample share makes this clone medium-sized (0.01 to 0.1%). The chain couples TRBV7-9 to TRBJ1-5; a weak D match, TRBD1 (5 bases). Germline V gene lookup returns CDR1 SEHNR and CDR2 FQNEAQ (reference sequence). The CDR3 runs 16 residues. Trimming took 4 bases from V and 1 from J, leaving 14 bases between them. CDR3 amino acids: CASSSGGGGSNQPQHF. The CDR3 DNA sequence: TGTGCCAGCAGCTCCGGCGGGGGTGGGAGCAATCAGCCCCAGCATTTT.

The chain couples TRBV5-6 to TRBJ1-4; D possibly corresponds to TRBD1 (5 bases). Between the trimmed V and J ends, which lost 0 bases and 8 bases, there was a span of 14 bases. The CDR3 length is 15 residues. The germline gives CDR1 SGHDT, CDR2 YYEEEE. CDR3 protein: CASSLERRVEEKLFF. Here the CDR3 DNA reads TGTGCCAGCAGCTTGGAGCGCAGGGTGGAGGAAAAACTGTTTTTT.

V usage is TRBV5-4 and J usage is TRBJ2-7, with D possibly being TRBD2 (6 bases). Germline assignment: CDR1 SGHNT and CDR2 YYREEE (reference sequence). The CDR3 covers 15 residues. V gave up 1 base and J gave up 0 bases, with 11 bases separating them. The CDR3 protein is CASSLRDLSSYEQYF. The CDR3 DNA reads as TGTGCCAGCAGCTTGAGGGACTTAAGCTCCTACGAGCAGTACTTC.

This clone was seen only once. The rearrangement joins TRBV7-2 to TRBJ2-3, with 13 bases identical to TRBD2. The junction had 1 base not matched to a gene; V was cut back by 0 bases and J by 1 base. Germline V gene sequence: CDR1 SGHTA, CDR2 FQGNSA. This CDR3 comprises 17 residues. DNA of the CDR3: TGTGCCAGCAGCTTAGCTGGGACTAGCGGGGGCACAGATACGCAGTATTTT. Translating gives CASSLAGTSGGTDTQYF.

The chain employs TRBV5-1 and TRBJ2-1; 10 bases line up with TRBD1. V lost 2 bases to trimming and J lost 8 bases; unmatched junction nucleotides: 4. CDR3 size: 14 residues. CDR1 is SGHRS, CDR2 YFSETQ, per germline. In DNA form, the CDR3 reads TGCGCCAGCAGCTTAGGACAGGGGGTGGATGAGCAGTTCTTC. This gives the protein CASSLGQGVDEQFF. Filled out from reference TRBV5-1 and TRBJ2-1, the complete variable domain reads KAGVTQTPRYLIKTRGQQVTLSCSPISGHRSVSWYQQTPGQGLQFLFEYFSETQRNKGNFPGRFSGRQFSNSRSEMNVSTLELGDSALYLCASSLGQGVDEQFFGPGTRLTVL.

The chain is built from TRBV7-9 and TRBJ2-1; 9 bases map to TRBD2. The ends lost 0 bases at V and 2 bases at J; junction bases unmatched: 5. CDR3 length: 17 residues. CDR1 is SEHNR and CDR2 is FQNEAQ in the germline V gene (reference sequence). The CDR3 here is CASSLALIAGAYNEQFF. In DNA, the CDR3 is TGTGCCAGCAGCTTAGCGTTAATAGCGGGAGCCTACAATGAGCAGTTCTTC.

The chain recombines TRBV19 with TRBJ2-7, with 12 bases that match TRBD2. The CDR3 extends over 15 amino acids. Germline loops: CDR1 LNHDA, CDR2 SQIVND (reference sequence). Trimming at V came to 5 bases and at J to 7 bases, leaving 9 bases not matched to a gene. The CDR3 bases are TGTGCCAGTAGTCCTAGACTAGCGGGAGCGGGTGAGCAGTACTTC. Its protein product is CASSPRLAGAGEQYF.

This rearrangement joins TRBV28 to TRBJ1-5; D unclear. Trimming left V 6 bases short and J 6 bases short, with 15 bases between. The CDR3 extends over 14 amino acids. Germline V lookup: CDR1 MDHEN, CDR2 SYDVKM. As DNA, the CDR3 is TGTGCCAGCAGCCTAACGAGGGTTGGTCAGCCCCAGCATTTT. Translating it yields CASSLTRVGQPQHF.

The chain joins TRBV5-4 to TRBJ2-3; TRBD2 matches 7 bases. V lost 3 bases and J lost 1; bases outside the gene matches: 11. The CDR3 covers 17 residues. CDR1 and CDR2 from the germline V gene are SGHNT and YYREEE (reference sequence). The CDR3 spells CASSSRMLSGGTDTQYF. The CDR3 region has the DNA TGTGCCAGCAGCTCACGAATGTTGAGCGGGGGCACAGATACGCAGTATTTT.

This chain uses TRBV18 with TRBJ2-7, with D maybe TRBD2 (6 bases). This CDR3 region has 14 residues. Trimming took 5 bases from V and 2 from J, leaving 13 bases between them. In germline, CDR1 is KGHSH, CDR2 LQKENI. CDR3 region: CASSSAGQAYEQYF. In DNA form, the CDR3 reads TGTGCCAGCTCATCCGCGGGGCAAGCCTACGAGCAGTACTTC. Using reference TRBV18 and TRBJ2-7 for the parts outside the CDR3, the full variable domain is NAGVMQNPRHLVRRRGQEARLRCSPMKGHSHVYWYRQLPEEGLKFMVYLQKENIIDESGMPKERFSAEFPKEGPSILRIQQVVRGDSAAYFCASSSAGQAYEQYFGPGTRLTVT.